The T cell receptor (beta chain) under discussion was sequenced for a study of OX40 agonist ivuxolimab in advanced cancers. Context from the whole study: Ivuxolimab, which targeted the costimulatory receptor OX40 (CD134), was an agonistic, fully human IgG2 monoclonal antibody. The monotherapy dose-escalation portion (N of about 50 patients) of the phase I ivuxolimab trial is reported in the paper. Partial responses occurred in three dose-escalation patients: two with cutaneous melanoma and one with hepatocellular carcinoma. Peripheral TCRbeta sequencing was intended to test whether TCR sequence diversity was altered and clonal T-cell expansion was caused by ivuxolimab. Intravenous ivuxolimab was administered to patients every 2 weeks at six dose levels: 0.01, 0.1, 0.3, 1.5, 3 and 10 mg/kg. Of the roughly 51 patients in dose escalation, 19 had hepatocellular carcinoma, approximately 15 had melanoma, 9 had renal cell carcinoma and 9 had head and neck cancer. In the dose-escalation cohort, around four fifths of patients were male, and the mean age was approximately 55 years, with a range of roughly 20 to 85. Prior anti-PD-1, anti-PD-L1 or anti-CTLA-4 therapy was permitted, and checkpoint inhibitors had been received by about 37% of dose-escalation patients. Results the study describes overall, beyond this receptor: The antigen specificity of the peripheral T cells that underwent clonal expansion was not determined. After ivuxolimab, more expanded clones were found on average in CD8+ T cells than in CD4+ T cells. Partial responders in the 0.1-3.0 mg/kg groups had among the lowest normalized peripheral clonal expansion, especially among CD8+ T cells. Low levels of normalized T-cell clonal expansion were also seen in some patients who did not respond. Clonal expansion of both CD4+ and CD8+ blood T cells was observed from baseline to week 6 at doses 0.1 to 3.0 mg/kg.

Comments on this clone: Its recognized antigen is unknown. Base qualities are not at hand, and no much larger clone is one base apart.

Taken from cysteine to phenylalanine, the CDR3 has 15 residues. This entry keeps only the CDR3 DNA: 45 bases, framed from base 1. The V and J ends are trimmed by 6 bases and 3 bases, leaving 15 bases between them. Reading the germline V gene gives CDR1 KGHSH and CDR2 LQKENI. The trial excluded patients who had a history of autoimmune disease or who were on systemic immunosuppression. In every dose cohort, peripheral blood was drawn for TCR sequencing at baseline, cycle 4 day 1, and cycle 7 day 1. The samples were drawn from a first-in-human, open-label, multicenter phase I dose-escalation trial of ivuxolimab. Adults with locally advanced or metastatic melanoma, renal cell carcinoma, hepatocellular carcinoma or head and neck squamous cell carcinoma were enrolled in the trial. Before TCR sequencing, CD4+ T cells and CD8+ T cells from peripheral blood were sorted into separate populations. For sequencing of the TCRbeta CDR3 region, genomic DNA was extracted from the sorted cells. The immunoSEQ Assay was used for sequencing of TCRbeta CDR3 regions. TCRdb provides this immuneACCESS table in a form limited to in-frame rearrangements. Some clones are lacking; in checked studies, under half of them reflect an unresolved V gene, and why the rest are absent is not known. The table for this sample lists 65,000 to 80,000 clones; over 90% of them were counted only once. Clones ranked in the top ten supply around 0.7% of the sample.

The material sequenced was CD4+ or CD8+ T cells sorted from blood, taken in a trial of the OX40 agonist ivuxolimab. The receptor was isolated from an adult with an advanced solid tumor such as melanoma, head and neck, liver or kidney cancer. The sequence joins TRBV18 to TRBJ1-5; tentative D gene TRBD1, with 6 bases matching. The CDR3 has the sequence CASSRGTPSNQPQHF. The DNA sequence reads TGTGCCAGCTCGAGGGGGACGCCGTCCAATCAGCCCCAGCATTTT.